Sequencing of this T cell receptor beta chain was carried out in a study of Tregs in tolerant kidney transplant recipients (dated by TCRdb to the late 2010s). At the level of the whole study: The transplants used related donors with nonmyeloablative bone marrow transplantation, and mixed chimerism in the human trials was transient. The study used TCRbeta sequencing to identify donor-specific regulatory T cells before combined kidney and bone marrow transplantation, then tracked those cells after transplant. Study-wide findings and limitations: In tolerant patients, donor-specific Tregs expanded more than Tregs overall, which suggests antigen-driven rather than nonspecific expansion. For some patients the PCR primers changed over time, which made it impossible to compare the samples from those patients at the nucleotide level. Biological reproducibility was not directly addressed, though technical replication error appeared minimal. The study was limited by small patient numbers, and the findings need validation in larger populations and under other immunosuppression protocols. Expanding Tregs with activated donor B cells appeared to identify the most biologically relevant and donor-specific TCRbeta repertoire.

Spanning cysteine to phenylalanine, the CDR3 consists of 13 amino acids. Only the CDR3 DNA stays, 39 bases, in frame from base 1. From the germline V gene (reference sequence), CDR1 is MNHNY and CDR2 is SVGAGI. V was cut back by 5 bases and J by 5 bases, leaving a gap of 12 bases between them. The time point label for this specimen denotes: blood sample drawn before combined kidney and bone marrow transplant. Unstimulated Tregs (CD4+CD25+CD127-), CD4+ non-Tregs (CD4+CD25-), CD4 and CD8 cells were FACS-sorted from thawed PBMCs. The patients were a few recipients of combined kidney and bone marrow transplants from the ITN036ST trial, and samples were available only for these trial subjects. Healthy control blood was separated into PBMCs by Ficoll density gradient and cryopreserved, and patient PBMCs were collected both before and after transplant. Notes on this clone: Its antigen remains undetermined. The sample holds no much larger clone one base away, and base qualities are not on file.

For TCRbeta CDR3 sequencing, genomic DNA was extracted from sorted cells using the QIAGEN DNeasy Blood and Tissue Kit. High-throughput TCRbeta CDR3 sequencing, including PCR amplification with bias correction and internal controls, was performed commercially through immunoSEQ. Per the authors' processing: Unique productive TCRbeta sequences were defined by CDR3 nucleotide sequence where primers matched, and otherwise by CDR3 amino acid sequence together with Vbeta and Jbeta genes. As a correction for sorting error, sequences shared between sorted populations at a frequency ratio of 2:1 or less were discarded, and the remaining shared sequences were assigned to the higher population. A sequence counted as donor-reactive if, in CFSE-low cells, the sequence had a frequency of at least 0.01% and was expanded at least 5-fold compared with unstimulated cells. Jensen-Shannon divergence calculated on the top 100 TCRbeta sequences ranked by frequency was used to measure repertoire divergence. When a sample had multiple sequencing runs, each run was corrected for sorting error separately and the runs were then pooled. What TCRdb holds here is the immuneACCESS table cut down to in-frame rearrangements. Part of the clones is not present; checked against another copy, under half of the missing clones reflect an unresolved V gene, and the others are unexplained. V and J calls and clone size are copied from that table; D and trimming were computed from the DNA. Counted in this sample were tens of thousands of clones; 85% to 90% of them appeared once. The ten largest clones take up approximately 0.39% of the sample.

Material: CD4+ T cells from blood, obtained before the transplant. The V and J genes are TRBV6-6 and TRBJ2-5; TRBD2 could be the D gene, as 5 bases match. This TCR was recovered from a human donor who received a combined kidney and bone marrow transplant. The DNA reads as follows: TGTGCCAGCAGTCCCGGGATGAGGGAGACCCAGTACTTC. Translated, it reads CASSPGMRETQYF.